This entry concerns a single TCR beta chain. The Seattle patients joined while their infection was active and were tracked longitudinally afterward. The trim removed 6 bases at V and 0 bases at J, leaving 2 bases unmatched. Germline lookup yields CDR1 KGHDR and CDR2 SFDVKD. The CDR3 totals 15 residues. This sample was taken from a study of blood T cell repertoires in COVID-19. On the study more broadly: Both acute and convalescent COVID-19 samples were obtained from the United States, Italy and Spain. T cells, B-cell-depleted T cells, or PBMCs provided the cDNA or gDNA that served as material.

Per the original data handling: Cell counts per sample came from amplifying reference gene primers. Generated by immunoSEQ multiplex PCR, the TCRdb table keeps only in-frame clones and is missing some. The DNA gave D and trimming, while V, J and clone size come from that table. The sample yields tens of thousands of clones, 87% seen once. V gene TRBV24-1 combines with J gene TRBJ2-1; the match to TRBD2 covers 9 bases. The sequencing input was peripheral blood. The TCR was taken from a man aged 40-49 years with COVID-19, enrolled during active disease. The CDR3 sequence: CATSTGLASYNEQFF. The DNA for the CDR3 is TGTGCCACCAGTACGGGACTAGCCTCCTACAATGAGCAGTTCTTC.